This T cell receptor (beta chain) was obtained from a study of blood T cell repertoires in COVID-19 (dated by TCRdb to 2020 to 2021). Turning to the overall study: Collaborator samples came from the United States, Italy and Spain and covered acute and convalescent phases of COVID-19. A freely available public database, intended as a resource for researchers studying the immune response to SARS-CoV-2, is where the repertoires were released. Samples came from the ongoing ImmuneRACE study (first 160 participants) plus 1,254 subjects from 6 global collaborators. The dataset comprised deeply sampled blood TCRbeta repertoires from subjects exposed to, actively infected with, or recovered from COVID-19. The prospective study material was composed of cDNA or gDNA derived from T cells, B-cell-depleted T cells, or PBMCs. HLA class I and class II types, where available, came from metadata supplied by the sample provider rather than from assay-based typing. The sample metadata nearly always contained a de-identified subject ID, COVID-19 status, age in years and sex.

V gives up 4 bases and J gives up 5 bases, and the segment between their germline ends measures 13 bases. The CDR3 goes from the cysteine to the phenylalanine over 13 residues. Only the CDR3 DNA stays, 39 bases, in frame from base 1. The germline V gene provides CDR1 SGDLS and CDR2 YYNGEE. This clone was counted ten times or more. The antigen this receptor binds is unknown. Qualities for individual bases were not recorded, and no much larger clone is one base off. Each collaborating institution followed its own protocols to collect whole blood in K2EDTA tubes. For TCRbeta analysis, collaborators shipped samples in one of three forms: frozen whole blood, isolated PBMCs, or DNA extracted from either of those sample types. General findings and caveats noted by the study authors: How much clinical and demographic metadata was included differed by source and by participant, and the metadata was provided uncurated.

TCRbeta CDR3 regions were amplified from genomic DNA by means of the immunoSEQ Assay, a bias-controlled multiplex PCR. The authors processed their data as follows. The number of nucleated cells in each sample was estimated by amplification of reference gene primers within the assay. To quantify the absolute abundance of each unique TCRbeta CDR3 rearrangement, sequence reads were collapsed and filtered. For each sample, productive Simpson clonality was calculated by taking the square root of Simpson's diversity index across productive rearrangements. TCRdb obtained this table from immuneACCESS and retained in-frame rearrangements with V and J assigned. These tables miss some clones; where compared with another copy, unresolved V genes account for less than half of the shortfall, and the remainder is unexplained. V, J and clone size derive from that table, while D and trimming were established from the DNA sequence. The sample contains 80,000 to 100,000 clones, around 80% of them found a single time. Together, the top ten hold 16% of the sample.

This sequence was found in a woman over 75 with active or convalescent COVID-19. The chain is assembled from TRBV9 and TRBJ2-7; too little of a D gene remains to name it. The sequenced sample consisted of peripheral blood. DNA sequence: TGTGCCAGCAGCCTCCGAGCATTAGACGAGCAGTACTTC. Its translation is CASSLRALDEQYF.